The sequence of this TCR beta chain was determined in a study of blood T cell repertoires in COVID-19. Whole-study context: COVID-19 samples, acute and convalescent, were from the United States, Italy and Spain. From T cells, B-cell-depleted T cells, or PBMCs came the material, which was cDNA or gDNA.

The V gene end was trimmed by 0 bases and the J gene end by 5 bases; junction bases not matched to a gene: 6. The germline gives CDR1 MNHEY, CDR2 SVGAGI. CDR3 length: 16 amino acids. As originally analysed: Reference gene primer amplification yielded estimated nucleated cell counts. TCRdb's copy holds only in-frame clones and misses some; the assay was immunoSEQ multiplex PCR. V, J and clone size derive from that table, while D and trimming were established from the DNA sequence. The sample shows about 280,000 clones, approximately 83% of them seen only once. The TCR comes from a woman in her thirties who had recovered from COVID-19. This rearrangement joins TRBV6-5 to TRBJ2-2, with 7 nucleotides matching TRBD1. The material sequenced was peripheral blood. CDR3 in DNA: TGTGCCAGCAGTTACTCGAGCCAGGGGGTGACCGGGGAGCTGTTTTTT. Translation: CASSYSSQGVTGELFF.